The clone carrying this TCR beta chain has just one count. Its antigen is not known. This sample stems from a study of cytomegalovirus exposure and HLA in healthy donors. Findings and caveats of the study: A likely sequencing artifact accounted for one observed cluster of highly shared sequence variants.

V shed 4 bases and J shed 3 bases, with 16 bases lying between them. The V gene's germline CDR1 is LNHDA and CDR2 SQIVND (reference sequence). The CDR3 is 16 residues long. The primer mix had 60 Vbeta and 13 Jbeta primers. Sequencing used immunoSEQ multiplex PCR; TCRdb keeps in-frame clones, though not all of them. This table holds tens of thousands of clones, roughly 84% found once. The TCR was taken from a woman aged 45 to 65 in good health and CMV-seronegative. The chain combines TRBV19 with TRBJ1-3, with a weak D call TRBD1 (6 bases). What was sequenced was PBMCs. The CDR3 DNA sequence: TGTGCCAGTAGTACCACAGGGCAGATTCGTGGAAACACCATATATTTT. This codes for CASSTTGQIRGNTIYF.